This T cell receptor (beta chain) was captured in a study of T cell changes during pregnancy in multiple sclerosis. The data were produced by immunoSEQ multiplex PCR, yet TCRdb's version contains in-frame clones alone and is incomplete. The data show 89,000 or so clones, approximately 91% seen once. CDR3 length: 14 amino acids. Between the trimmed V and J ends, which lost 2 bases and 1 base, there was a span of 10 bases. Germline assignment: CDR1 SGDLS and CDR2 YYNGEE. This sequence originates from a female donor in good health, serving as a control in a pregnancy study. Some clones in this sample may be carry-over from other donors' samples. Sequencing used PBMCs, obtained in the first trimester of pregnancy. This chain joins TRBV9 and TRBJ2-7; D is unresolved. The DNA of the CDR3 is TGTGCCAGCAGCGTTGATCCAGTGTCCTACGAGCAGTACTTC. The encoded protein is CASSVDPVSYEQYF.